This T cell receptor beta chain appears in the sequencing data of a study of CD4 and CD8 cells across lung adenocarcinoma regions. Germline assignment: CDR1 MNHEY and CDR2 SVGEGT. Trimming cost V 6 bases and J 4 bases, with 12 bases left between them. The CDR3 runs to 13 residues. Donors had localized lung adenocarcinoma, a non-small cell lung cancer. TCRdb ran MiXCR on the PCR reads and lists one entry per CDR3 protein. The data contain some 11,000 distinct CDR3 sequences, 53% of them singletons. This clonotype occurred a few times. Sequencing was carried out using CD4+ T cells from the center of a lung tumor. This receptor was obtained from a male donor with lung adenocarcinoma. The CD4 and CD8 labels of this study may be unreliable. The V gene is TRBV6-2 or TRBV6-3, the J gene TRBJ1-1; weak D call: TRBD1 (5 bases). The CDR3 DNA follows: TGTGCCAGCAGATGGGGGGTGGGCACTGAAGCTTTCTTT. Its translation is CASRWGVGTEAFF.